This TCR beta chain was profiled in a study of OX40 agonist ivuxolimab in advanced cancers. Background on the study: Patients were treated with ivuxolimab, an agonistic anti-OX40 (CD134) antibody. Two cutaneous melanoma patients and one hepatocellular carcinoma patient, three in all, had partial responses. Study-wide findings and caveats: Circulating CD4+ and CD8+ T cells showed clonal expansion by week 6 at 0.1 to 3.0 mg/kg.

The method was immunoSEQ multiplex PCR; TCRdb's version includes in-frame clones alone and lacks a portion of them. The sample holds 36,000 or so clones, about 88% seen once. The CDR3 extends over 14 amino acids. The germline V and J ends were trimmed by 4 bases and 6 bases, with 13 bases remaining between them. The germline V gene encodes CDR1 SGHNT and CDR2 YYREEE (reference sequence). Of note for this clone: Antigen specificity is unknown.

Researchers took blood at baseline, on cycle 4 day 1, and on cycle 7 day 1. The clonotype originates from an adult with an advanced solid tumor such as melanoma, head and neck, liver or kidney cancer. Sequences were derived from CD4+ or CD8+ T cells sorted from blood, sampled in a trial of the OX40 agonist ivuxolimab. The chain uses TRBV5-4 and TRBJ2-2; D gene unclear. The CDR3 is CASSHPLISGELFF. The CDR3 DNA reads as TGTGCCAGCAGCCATCCTCTGATTTCCGGGGAGCTGTTTTTT.